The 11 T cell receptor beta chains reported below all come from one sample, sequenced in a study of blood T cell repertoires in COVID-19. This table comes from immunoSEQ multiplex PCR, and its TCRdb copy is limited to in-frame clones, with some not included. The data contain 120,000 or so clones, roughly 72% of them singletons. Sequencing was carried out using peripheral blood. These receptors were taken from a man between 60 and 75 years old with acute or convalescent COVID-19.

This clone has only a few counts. The CDR3: CATSGGLLRTGGFEKLFF. CDR3 nucleotide sequence: TGTGCCACCAGCGGGGGTTTGCTCCGGACAGGGGGCTTTGAAAAACTGTTTTTT. The chain is built from TRBV15 and TRBJ1-4; 11 nucleotides agree with TRBD1. V gave up 5 bases and J gave up 7 bases; unmatched junction bases: 15. Germline V gives CDR1 LNHNV, CDR2 YYDKDF (reference sequence). The CDR3 contains 18 residues. Using reference TRBV15 and TRBJ1-4 for the parts outside the CDR3, the full variable domain is DAMVIQNPRYQVTQFGKPVTLSCSQTLNHNVMYWYQQKSSQAPKLLFHYYDKDFNNEADTPDNFQSRRPNTSFCFLDIRSPGLGDTAMYLCATSGGLLRTGGFEKLFFGSGTQLSVL.

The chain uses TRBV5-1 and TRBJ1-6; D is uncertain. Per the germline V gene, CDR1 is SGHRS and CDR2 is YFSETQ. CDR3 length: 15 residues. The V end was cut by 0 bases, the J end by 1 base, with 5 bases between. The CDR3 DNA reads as TGCGCCAGCAGCTTGGACGGGTCCTATAATTCACCCCTCCACTTT. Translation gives CASSLDGSYNSPLHF.

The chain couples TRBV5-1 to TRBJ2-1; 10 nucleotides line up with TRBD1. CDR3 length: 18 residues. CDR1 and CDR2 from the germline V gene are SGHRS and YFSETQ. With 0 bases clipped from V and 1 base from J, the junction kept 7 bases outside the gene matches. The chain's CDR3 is CASSLGQGADWSYNEQFF. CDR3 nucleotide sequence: TGCGCCAGCAGCTTGGGACAGGGGGCTGACTGGTCCTACAATGAGCAGTTCTTC.

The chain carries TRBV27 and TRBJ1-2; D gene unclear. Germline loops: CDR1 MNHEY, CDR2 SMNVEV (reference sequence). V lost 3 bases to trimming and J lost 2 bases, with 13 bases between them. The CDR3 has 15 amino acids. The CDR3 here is CASSFGVGQNYGYTF. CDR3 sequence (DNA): TGTGCCAGCAGTTTCGGTGTTGGGCAGAACTATGGCTACACCTTC.

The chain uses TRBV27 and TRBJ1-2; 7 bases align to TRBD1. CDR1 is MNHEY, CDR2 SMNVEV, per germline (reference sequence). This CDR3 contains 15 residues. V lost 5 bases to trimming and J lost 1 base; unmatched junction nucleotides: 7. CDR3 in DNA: TGTGCCAGCAGTCCCTACCGACAGGGTAACTATGGCTACACCTTC. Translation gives CASSPYRQGNYGYTF.

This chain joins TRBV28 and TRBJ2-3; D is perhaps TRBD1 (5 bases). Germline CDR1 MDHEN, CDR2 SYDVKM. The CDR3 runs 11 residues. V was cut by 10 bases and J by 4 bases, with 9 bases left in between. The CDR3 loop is CATRGADTQYF. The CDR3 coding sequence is TGTGCCACTAGGGGTGCAGATACGCAGTATTTT.

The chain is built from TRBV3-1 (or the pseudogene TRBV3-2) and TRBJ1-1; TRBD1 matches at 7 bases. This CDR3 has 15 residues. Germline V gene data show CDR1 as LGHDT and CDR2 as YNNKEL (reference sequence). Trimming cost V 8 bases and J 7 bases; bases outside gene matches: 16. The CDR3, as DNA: TGTGCCAGCCGAAAGACAGGGAATGATTTATATGAAGCTTTCTTT. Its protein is CASRKTGNDLYEAFF.

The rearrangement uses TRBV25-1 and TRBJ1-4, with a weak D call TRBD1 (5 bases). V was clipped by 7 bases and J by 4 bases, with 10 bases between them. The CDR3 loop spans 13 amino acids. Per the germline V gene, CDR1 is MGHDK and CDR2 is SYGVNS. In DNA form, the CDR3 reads TGTGCCAGCACCCGAGGACATAATGAAAAACTGTTTTTT. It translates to CASTRGHNEKLFF.

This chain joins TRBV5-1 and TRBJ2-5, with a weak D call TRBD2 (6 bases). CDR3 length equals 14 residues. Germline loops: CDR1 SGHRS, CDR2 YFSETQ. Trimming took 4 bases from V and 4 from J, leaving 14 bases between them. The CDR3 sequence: CASSRGGIGETQYF. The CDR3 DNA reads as TGCGCCAGCAGCAGGGGCGGGATTGGAGAGACCCAGTACTTC.

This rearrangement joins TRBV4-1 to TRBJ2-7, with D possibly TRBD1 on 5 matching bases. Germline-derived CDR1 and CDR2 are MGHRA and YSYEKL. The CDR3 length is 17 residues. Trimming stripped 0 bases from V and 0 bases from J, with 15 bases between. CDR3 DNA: TGCGCCAGCAGCCAAGACCCCCGGCAGGGCCACTCCTACGAGCAGTACTTC. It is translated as CASSQDPRQGHSYEQYF.

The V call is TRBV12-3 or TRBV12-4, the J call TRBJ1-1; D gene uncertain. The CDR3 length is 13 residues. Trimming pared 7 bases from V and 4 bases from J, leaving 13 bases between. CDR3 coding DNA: TGTGCCAGCAACTTACTAGGGAGCACTGAAGCTTTCTTT. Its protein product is CASNLLGSTEAFF.